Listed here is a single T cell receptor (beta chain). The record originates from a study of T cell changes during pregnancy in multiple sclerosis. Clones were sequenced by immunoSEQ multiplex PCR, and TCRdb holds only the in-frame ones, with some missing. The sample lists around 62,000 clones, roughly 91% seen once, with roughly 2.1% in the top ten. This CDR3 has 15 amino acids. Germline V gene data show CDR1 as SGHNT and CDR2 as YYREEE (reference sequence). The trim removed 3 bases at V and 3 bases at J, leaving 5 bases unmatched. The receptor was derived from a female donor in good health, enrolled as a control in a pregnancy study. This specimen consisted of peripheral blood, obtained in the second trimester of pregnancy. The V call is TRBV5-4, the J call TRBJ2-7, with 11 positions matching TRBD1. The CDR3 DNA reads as TGTGCCAGCAGCTCCCGGACAGGGGGCTTCTACGAGCAGTACTTC. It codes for CASSSRTGGFYEQYF.